The clone carrying this T cell receptor (beta chain) was observed a few times. The data belong to a study of blood T cell repertoires in COVID-19. Method: immunoSEQ multiplex PCR; TCRdb's copy keeps in-frame clones and lacks some. The data show some 250,000 clones, with more than 70% seen just once and roughly 3.1% held by the top ten. Germline CDR1 reads MDHEN; CDR2 reads SYDVKM. CDR3 length: 16 residues. Trimming took 5 bases from V and 4 from J; bases not matched to a gene: 12. This rearrangement joins TRBV28 to TRBJ1-1; 8 nucleotides align to TRBD1. The origin of this receptor is a young woman with acute or convalescent COVID-19. Source material: peripheral blood. The CDR3 sequence is CASSDQTRGLGTEAFF. Written as DNA, the CDR3 is TGTGCCAGCAGTGACCAGACCAGGGGGCTTGGCACTGAAGCTTTCTTT.